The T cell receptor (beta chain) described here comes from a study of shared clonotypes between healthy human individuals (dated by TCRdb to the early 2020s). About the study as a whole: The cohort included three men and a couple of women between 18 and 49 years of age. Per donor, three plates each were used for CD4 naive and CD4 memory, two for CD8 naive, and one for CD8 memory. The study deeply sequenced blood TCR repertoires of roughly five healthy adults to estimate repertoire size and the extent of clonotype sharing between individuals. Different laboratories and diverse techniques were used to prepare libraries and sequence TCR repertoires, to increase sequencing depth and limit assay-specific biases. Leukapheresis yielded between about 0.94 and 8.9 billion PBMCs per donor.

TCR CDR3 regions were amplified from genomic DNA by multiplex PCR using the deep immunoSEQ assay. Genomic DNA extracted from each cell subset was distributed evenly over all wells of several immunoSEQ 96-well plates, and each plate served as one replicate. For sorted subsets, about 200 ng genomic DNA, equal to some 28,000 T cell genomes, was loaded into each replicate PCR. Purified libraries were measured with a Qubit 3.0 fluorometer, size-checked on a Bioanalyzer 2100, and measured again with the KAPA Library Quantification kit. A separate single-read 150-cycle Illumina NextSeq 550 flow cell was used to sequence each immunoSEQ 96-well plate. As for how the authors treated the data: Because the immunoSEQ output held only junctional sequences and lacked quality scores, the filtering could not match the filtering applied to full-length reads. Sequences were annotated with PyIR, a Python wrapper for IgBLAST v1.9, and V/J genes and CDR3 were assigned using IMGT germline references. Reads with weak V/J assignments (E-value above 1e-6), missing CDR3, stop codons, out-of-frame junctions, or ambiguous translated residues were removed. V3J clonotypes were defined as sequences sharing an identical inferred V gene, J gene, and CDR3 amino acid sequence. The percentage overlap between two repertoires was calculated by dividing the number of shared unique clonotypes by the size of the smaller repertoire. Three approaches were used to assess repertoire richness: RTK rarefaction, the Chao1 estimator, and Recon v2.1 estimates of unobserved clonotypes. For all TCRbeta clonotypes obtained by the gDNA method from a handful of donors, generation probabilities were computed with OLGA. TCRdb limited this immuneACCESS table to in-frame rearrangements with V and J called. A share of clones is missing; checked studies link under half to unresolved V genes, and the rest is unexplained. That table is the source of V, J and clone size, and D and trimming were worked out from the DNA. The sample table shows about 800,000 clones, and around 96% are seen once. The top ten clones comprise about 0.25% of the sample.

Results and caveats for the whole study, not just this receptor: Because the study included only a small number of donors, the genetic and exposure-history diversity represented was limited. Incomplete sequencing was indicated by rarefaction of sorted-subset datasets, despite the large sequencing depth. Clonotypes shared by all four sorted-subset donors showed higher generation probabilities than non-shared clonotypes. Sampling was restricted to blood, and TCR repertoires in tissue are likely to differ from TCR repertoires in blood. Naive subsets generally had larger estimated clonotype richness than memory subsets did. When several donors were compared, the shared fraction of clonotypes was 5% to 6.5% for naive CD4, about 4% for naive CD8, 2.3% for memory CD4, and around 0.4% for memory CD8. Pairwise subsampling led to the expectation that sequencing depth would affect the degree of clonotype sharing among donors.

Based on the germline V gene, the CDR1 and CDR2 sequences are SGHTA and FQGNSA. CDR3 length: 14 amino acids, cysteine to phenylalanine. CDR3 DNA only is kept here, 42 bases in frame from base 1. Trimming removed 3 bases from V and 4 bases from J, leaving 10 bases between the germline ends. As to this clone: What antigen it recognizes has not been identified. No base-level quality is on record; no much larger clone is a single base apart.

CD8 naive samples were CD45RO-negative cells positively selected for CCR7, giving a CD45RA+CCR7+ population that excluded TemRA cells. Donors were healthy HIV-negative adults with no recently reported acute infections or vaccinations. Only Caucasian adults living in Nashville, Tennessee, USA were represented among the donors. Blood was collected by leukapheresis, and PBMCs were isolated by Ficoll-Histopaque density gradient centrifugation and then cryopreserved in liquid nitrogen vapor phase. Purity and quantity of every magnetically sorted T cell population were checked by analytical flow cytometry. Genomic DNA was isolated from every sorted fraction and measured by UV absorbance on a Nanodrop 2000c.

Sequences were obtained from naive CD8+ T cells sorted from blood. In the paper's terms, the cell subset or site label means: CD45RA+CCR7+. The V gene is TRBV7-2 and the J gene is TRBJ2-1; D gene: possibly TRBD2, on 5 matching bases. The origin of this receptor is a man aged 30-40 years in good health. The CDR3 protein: CASSFGVEYNEQFF. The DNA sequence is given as TGTGCCAGCAGCTTCGGGGTTGAATACAATGAGCAGTTCTTC.